These 13 T cell receptor beta chains share one sample of origin, sequenced in a study of CD8+CD57+ T cells in acquired aplastic anemia. Investigators profiled TCR beta VDJ and CDR3 from genomic DNA template. TCRdb recomputed calls from the reads with MiXCR, one row per CDR3 protein. This repertoire shows about 160,000 distinct CDR3 sequences, approximately 43% found once; its top ten account for about 1.1%. The material sequenced was sorted CD4+, CD8+, or CD8+CD57+ T cells (not recorded which) from PBMCs. The receptors were gathered from a human donor in good health.

This clonotype was detected once. The J gene is TRBJ2-3, the V gene TRBV10-3, with 8 bases aligning to TRBD1. The CDR3 runs to 12 residues. CDR1 and CDR2 from the germline V gene are ENHRY and SYGVKD. Trimming removed 8 bases from V and 7 bases from J; junction bases left unmatched: 5. CDR3: CAIAGQVNTQYF. For the CDR3, the DNA is TGTGCCATCGCGGGACAGGTGAATACGCAGTATTTT.

This clonotype was recorded at least ten times. This chain links TRBV12-3 or TRBV12-4 with TRBJ1-6, with D maybe TRBD1 (5 bases). V lost 5 bases and J 6 bases, leaving 11 bases between the germline ends. This CDR3 region has 14 residues. The CDR3 spells CASSLGQANSPLHF. CDR3 coding DNA: TGTGCCAGCAGTCTGGGGCAGGCTAATTCACCCCTCCACTTT.

This clonotype was recorded once. The gene calls are TRBV15 and TRBJ2-7; 7 nucleotides align to TRBD2. V dropped 0 bases and J dropped 2; count of bases not matched to a gene: 4. The CDR3 consists of 15 residues. Germline V CDR1 and CDR2: LNHNV, YYDKDF (reference sequence). CDR3: CATSREATSPYEQYF. In DNA form, the CDR3 reads TGTGCCACCAGCAGAGAGGCGACTAGCCCCTACGAGCAGTACTTC.

The chain carries TRBV10-3 and TRBJ1-2; perhaps TRBD1 as D (5 bases). CDR1 and CDR2 (germline): ENHRY, SYGVKD. The CDR3 totals 13 residues. V was cut by 7 bases and J by 4 bases, with 13 bases left in between. This CDR3 reads CAITLDKSYGYTF. The CDR3 DNA follows: TGTGCCATCACTTTGGACAAGTCCTATGGCTACACCTTC.

This clonotype was detected only a few times. This chain uses TRBV25-1 with TRBJ2-7, with 7 bases identical to TRBD1. This CDR3 is built from 14 residues. J was trimmed by 3 bases and V by 5 bases; bases with no gene match: 7. In germline, CDR1 is MGHDK, CDR2 SYGVNS. The CDR3 nucleotides are TGTGCCAGCAGTCGACCGGGACAGAGCTACGAGCAGTACTTC. It specifies CASSRPGQSYEQYF.

Note on this clonotype: This clone may be a read error of a much larger clone one base away. The V call is TRBV6-5, the J call TRBJ2-7; no definite D call. V lost 2 bases and J lost 2, with 10 bases in between. The CDR3 runs to 14 residues. Germline V gene data show CDR1 as MNHEY and CDR2 as SVGAGI. In nucleotides, the CDR3 is TGTGCCAGCAGTTACGGTCTGGATCCCTACGAGCAGTACTTC. Its protein product is CASSYGLDPYEQYF.

With regard to this clonotype: A much more abundant neighbour one base away suggests this may be a read error. The chain uses TRBV20-1 and TRBJ2-3, with 8 bases that match TRBD2. CDR3 size: 16 residues. Germline V gene lookup returns CDR1 DFQATT and CDR2 SNEGSKA (reference sequence). V was clipped by 6 bases and J by 2 bases; unmatched bases: 13. CDR3 in DNA: TGCAGTGCGAAGAGACTAGCGAGAGGGATCACAGATACGCAGTATTTT. As protein: CSAKRLARGITDTQYF.

V usage is TRBV19 and J usage is TRBJ2-7, with D perhaps TRBD2 (6 bases). V was cut by 7 bases and J by 0 bases, with 10 bases left in between. Looked up from germline, CDR1 is LNHDA and CDR2 is SQIVND (reference sequence). The CDR3 is made up of 13 amino acids. CDR3 in DNA: TGTGCCAGTAAGGCGGGGAGCTCCTACGAGCAGTACTTC. Its translation is CASKAGSSYEQYF.

This clonotype was counted many times. The chain links TRBV5-6 to TRBJ1-2; D is perhaps TRBD1 (6 bases). The CDR3 loop spans 14 amino acids. The V gene lost 6 bases and the J gene lost 2 bases, with 14 bases spanning the gap. From germline, CDR1 is SGHDT and CDR2 YYEEEE. The CDR3 DNA follows: TGTGCCAGCAAGCTGGGGGGCTTGAACTATGGCTACACCTTC. Amino acids: CASKLGGLNYGYTF. The full variable domain, rest sourced from reference TRBV5-6 and TRBJ1-2, is DAGVTQSPTHLIKTRGQQVTLRCSPKSGHDTVSWYQQALGQGPQFIFQYYEEEERQRGNFPDRFSGHQFPNYSSELNVNALLLGDSALYLCASKLGGLNYGYTFGSGTRLTVV.

DNA for the CDR3: TGTGCCAGCAGTGATAGACTACGACTCACAGATACGCAGTATTTT. This encodes CASSDRLRLTDTQYF. The rearrangement links TRBV2 to TRBJ2-3; D perhaps matches TRBD2 (5 bases). This CDR3 contains 15 residues. Per germline, CDR1 SNHLY and CDR2 FYNNEI. V was clipped by 3 bases and J by 2 bases, with 12 bases between them. The full variable domain, with the rest looked up from reference TRBV2 and TRBJ2-3, is EPEVTQTPSHQVTQMGQEVILRCVPISNHLYFYWYRQILGQKVEFLVSFYNNEISEKSEIFDDQFSVERPDGSNFTLKIRSTKLEDSAMYFCASSDRLRLTDTQYFGPGTRLTVL.

This clonotype was detected many times. This sequence joins TRBV5-6 and TRBJ1-3; D uncertain. The V end was cut by 7 bases, the J end by 0 bases, with 11 bases between. This CDR3 region has 14 residues. Germline V CDR1 and CDR2: SGHDT, YYEEEE. The chain's CDR3 is CASGDEGSGNTIYF. CDR3 nucleotides: TGTGCCAGCGGTGATGAGGGCTCTGGAAACACCATATATTTT.

This clonotype was observed once. J is TRBJ2-2 and V is TRBV24-1; TRBD2 is a possible D gene (7 bases). The CDR3 has 14 amino acids. Germline lookup yields CDR1 KGHDR and CDR2 SFDVKD. Deletions cut 7 bases from V and 4 bases from J, with 12 bases between. CDR3 nucleotides: TGTGCCACCAGGGGCGCGGGGGCCACCGGGGAGCTGTTTTTT. Translating it yields CATRGAGATGELFF.

This clonotype showed up just a few times. This chain uses TRBV30 with TRBJ2-2; D remains ambiguous. The germline V and J ends were trimmed by 4 bases and 2 bases, with 11 bases remaining between them. The CDR3 contains 14 residues. CDR1 is GTSNPN and CDR2 is SVGIG in the germline V gene (reference sequence). CDR3 protein: CAWISQVNTGELFF. CDR3 nucleotide sequence: TGTGCCTGGATTAGCCAGGTAAACACCGGGGAGCTGTTTTTT.